A selection of T cell receptor beta chains follows, all from one sample in a study of cytotoxic CD8 clonotypes in ibrutinib-treated CLL. Data came from immunoSEQ multiplex PCR; TCRdb stores just in-frame clones and leaves some out. The data show about 27,000 clones, around three quarters seen once. The input for sequencing was PBMCs, taken after 24 months of ibrutinib treatment. Receptors were obtained from a human donor with chronic lymphocytic leukemia. CDR3s include the opening cysteine and the closing phenylalanine or tryptophan. The order of the fields is clone size, V gene, D gene, J gene, CDR3 protein, CDR3 DNA. D genes are given only for firm matches. Clone size, where shown, is once, few, many, or a class for clones that have expanded.

few	TRBV19	-	TRBJ1-5	CASSIDGQGILRNQPQHF	TGTGCCAGTAGTATAGACGGGCAGGGGATCCTACGCAATCAGCCCCAGCATTTT
-	TRBV5-1	-	TRBJ2-1	CASAPSRHYEQFF	TGCGCCAGTGCTCCCTCTCGACATTATGAGCAGTTCTTC
-	TRBV7-9	-	TRBJ1-2	CASSLGMDYGYTF	TGTGCCAGCAGCTTGGGAATGGACTATGGCTACACCTTC
-	TRBV9	TRBD2	TRBJ2-5	CASSVGLLAETQYF	TGTGCCAGCAGCGTAGGCTTACTAGCGGAGACCCAGTACTTC
-	TRBV6-5	-	TRBJ1-2	CASSDGFYGYTF	TGTGCCAGCAGTGACGGATTCTATGGCTACACCTTC
-	TRBV19	-	TRBJ2-3	CASSEGAFSTDTQYF	TGTGCCTCAAGTGAAGGCGCTTTTAGCACAGATACGCAGTATTTT
few	TRBV7-8	TRBD1	TRBJ1-5	CASSLDRVSQPQHF	TGTGCCAGCAGCTTGGACAGGGTTAGTCAGCCCCAGCATTTT
-	TRBV19	-	TRBJ1-2	CATQRTTNYGYTF	TGTGCCACCCAGAGGACAACGAACTATGGCTACACCTTC
-	TRBV30	TRBD1	TRBJ1-3	CAWSVRKGAVGNTIYF	TGTGCCTGGAGTGTACGTAAGGGGGCTGTTGGAAACACCATATATTTT
once	TRBV28	-	TRBJ1-1	CASTLRWGNTEAFF	TGTGCCAGCACCCTAAGGTGGGGGAACACTGAAGCTTTCTTT
once	TRBV19	-	TRBJ1-5	CASNADSNSNQPQHF	TGTGCCAGTAACGCGGACAGTAATAGCAATCAGCCCCAGCATTTT
once	TRBV5-1	-	TRBJ1-4	CASSLEGSWELFF	TGCGCCAGCAGCTTGGAGGGGAGTTGGGAACTGTTTTTT
-	TRBV6-5	TRBD1	TRBJ1-1	CASSYAGGKEAFF	TGTGCCAGCAGTTACGCAGGGGGTAAAGAAGCTTTCTTT
-	TRBV7-2	-	TRBJ2-7	CASSLRVGNAAYEQYF	TGTGCCAGCAGCTTAAGAGTAGGAAACGCCGCCTACGAGCAGTACTTC
-	TRBV9	-	TRBJ1-1	CASSPRLGVRAEAFF	TGTGCCAGCAGCCCCCGTTTGGGGGTGAGGGCTGAAGCTTTCTTT
-	TRBV2	-	TRBJ2-5	CARFRGARSFFETQYF	TGTGCCAGATTTCGGGGGGCGCGGTCTTTTTTTGAGACCCAGTACTTC
once	TRBV5-4	TRBD1	TRBJ2-3	CASSTRQGAVADTQYF	TGTGCCAGCAGCACTAGACAGGGGGCGGTCGCAGATACGCAGTATTTT
-	TRBV28	TRBD1	TRBJ2-3	CASSLKGTVHGTQYF	TGTGCCAGCAGTCTAAAAGGGACAGTCCACGGTACGCAGTATTTT
-	TRBV6-5	TRBD1	TRBJ1-2	CASSPGTDYGYTF	TGTGCCAGCAGCCCCGGGACAGATTATGGCTACACCTTC
-	TRBV28	-	TRBJ2-7	CASSDGFDEQYF	TGTGCCAGTTCCGATGGTTTCGACGAGCAGTACTTC
-	TRBV29-1	-	TRBJ1-2	CSVELPQGSGYTF	TGCAGCGTTGAACTTCCTCAGGGGAGTGGCTACACCTTC
-	TRBV29-1	-	TRBJ1-1	CSGRDAMNTEAFF	TGCAGCGGGAGGGACGCCATGAACACTGAAGCTTTCTTT
once	TRBV5-1	-	TRBJ1-5	CASSLDGSGQPQHF	TGCGCCAGCAGCTTGGACGGGTCGGGTCAGCCCCAGCATTTT
once	TRBV6-1	-	TRBJ2-2	CASSDQLRVPGELFF	TGTGCCAGCAGTGACCAACTAAGGGTGCCTGGGGAGCTGTTTTTT
-	TRBV28	-	TRBJ2-1	CASSFAGVSYNEQFF	TGTGCCAGCAGTTTTGCCGGGGTCTCCTACAATGAGCAGTTCTTC
-	TRBV11-2	TRBD2	TRBJ2-5	CASSEMGLAGQETQYF	TGTGCCAGCAGCGAAATGGGACTAGCGGGTCAAGAGACCCAGTACTTC
-	TRBV5-5	TRBD2	TRBJ2-2	CASSWSGGSNTGELFF	TGTGCCAGCAGCTGGAGCGGGGGCTCAAACACCGGGGAGCTGTTTTTT
-	TRBV5-1	-	TRBJ2-3	CASSLVPPSTDTQYF	TGCGCCAGCAGCTTGGTTCCCCCTAGCACAGATACGCAGTATTTT
-	TRBV5-1	-	TRBJ2-2	CASSLGGVSNTGELFF	TGCGCCAGCAGCTTGGGAGGTGTTTCGAACACCGGGGAGCTGTTTTTT
-	TRBV9	-	TRBJ2-7	CASSSPSYEQYF	TGTGCCAGCAGCAGTCCCAGCTACGAGCAGTACTTC
-	TRBV30	-	TRBJ2-3	CAWSGGGASTDTQYF	TGTGCCTGGAGTGGCGGCGGGGCGAGCACAGATACGCAGTATTTT
-	TRBV6-6	-	TRBJ2-2	CASSYVPSTGELFF	TGTGCCAGCAGTTACGTCCCGAGCACCGGGGAGCTGTTTTTT
medium-sized	TRBV5-1	-	TRBJ2-7	CASSLEAPGLGQDQYF	TGCGCCAGCAGCTTGGAGGCTCCAGGCCTGGGTCAGGATCAGTACTTC
-	TRBV5-1	-	TRBJ2-3	CASSLEPTDTQYF	TGCGCCAGCAGCCTCGAGCCCACAGATACGCAGTATTTT
once	TRBV7-2	-	TRBJ2-5	CASSLWDPGRETQYF	TGTGCCAGCAGCTTATGGGACCCCGGAAGAGAGACCCAGTACTTC
-	TRBV30	TRBD2	TRBJ2-2	CAWRRASGAFTGELFF	TGTGCCTGGCGTAGGGCTAGCGGGGCGTTCACCGGGGAGCTGTTTTTT
-	TRBV5-1	-	TRBJ2-5	CASSYGETQYF	TGCGCCAGCAGCTACGGGGAGACCCAGTACTTC
-	TRBV30	TRBD2	TRBJ2-3	CAWSVGDYTDTQYF	TGTGCCTGGAGCGTCGGGGACTACACAGATACGCAGTATTTT
few	TRBV29-1	TRBD2	TRBJ2-5	CSVGAGGLETQYF	TGCAGCGTGGGGGCGGGGGGGCTAGAGACCCAGTACTTC
-	TRBV9	-	TRBJ1-3	CASSDQTGIGNTIYF	TGTGCCAGCAGCGATCAGACAGGAATCGGAAACACCATATATTTT
-	TRBV2	-	TRBJ1-3	CASRTGPGNTIYF	TGTGCCAGCCGAACGGGCCCTGGAAACACCATATATTTT